The subject of this entry is one TCR beta chain. Which antigen it targets is not known. Qualities for individual bases were not recorded, and no much larger clone is one base off. These data belong to a study of graft-versus-host responses after intestinal transplantation (dated by TCRdb to the early 2020s). In the study overall: The transplants that recipients got were multivisceral, liver-intestinal, or isolated intestinal. Donor T cell macrochimerism was defined as a peak of at least 4% donor T cells among recipient peripheral blood mononuclear cells. Rather than going through the commercial service, samples from a few later patients were sequenced in-house on an Illumina MiSeq and processed with MiXCR. After intestinal transplantation, graft-versus-host and host-versus-graft alloreactive T cell clones in the graft, circulation and bone marrow were tracked using bulk TCR-beta CDR3 sequencing. Alloreactive clones were identified by sequencing pre-transplant mixed lymphocyte reaction products and comparing them with unstimulated pre-transplant donor and recipient T cells. Anti-thymocyte globulin induction was given to all recipients, followed by maintenance tacrolimus and steroids for roughly 3 years. The cohort enrolled fewer than 25 intestinal transplant recipients including one retransplant, and a few patients lacking pretransplant specimens were excluded.

Overall study outcomes, separate from this receptor: GvH clones were detected in recipient bone marrow, and some of these GvH clones were observed earlier in ileal mucosa or blood, consistent with an intestinal mucosal origin. In patients with donor T cell macrochimerism, the allografts had high GvH to HvG T cell clonal ratios. The conclusions were limited by the relatively low number and heterogeneity of the intestinal transplant patients. Early after transplant, peak levels of circulating GvH clones were associated with declines in HvG clones.

Between the V and J ends, shortened by 3 bases and 3 bases respectively, the junction contains 3 bases. From the cysteine up to the phenylalanine, the CDR3 has a length of 11 residues. Just the 33-base CDR3 DNA is kept, in frame starting at base 1. Per the germline V gene, SGHDN is the CDR1 and FVKESK is the CDR2. Receptors were amplified or captured by the immunoSEQ multiplex PCR assay. Adaptive Biotechnologies carried out high-throughput TCR-beta CDR3 sequencing of genomic DNA for most patients. The paper's processing steps were these. TCR sequencing data for roughly 17 patients were retrieved from Adaptive's ImmunoSEQ software; three other patients were processed with MiXCR and VDJtools. CDR3 nucleotide sequences shared between donor and recipient were removed because the origin of such sequences could not be assigned. To be classed as alloreactive, a clone needed at least 2-fold expansion over unstimulated cells and a minimum CFSE-low frequency of 0.002% (template counts) or 0.001% (read counts). Mappable clones were those detected in sequenced pre-transplant spleen, lymph node, or MLR CFSE-low populations of the donor or recipient. The cumulative frequency of alloreactive clones was calculated as a percentage of all sequences, weighted by copy number. TCRdb mirrors the immuneACCESS table, restricted to in-frame sequences. Some clones are absent from its copies; in checked studies, under half trace to an unresolved V gene, and the reason for the others is unknown. V, J and clone size were drawn from that table, and D and trimming were deduced from the DNA. The sample table lists roughly 50,000 clones, about 90% of them with a count of one. The top ten clones comprise 5% to 7% of the sample.

Blood samples were collected up to 4 times in the first month after transplant and then at least monthly when available. The sequenced sample was PBMCs, obtained more than 650 days after intestinal transplant. This chain joins TRBV14 to TRBJ2-7; the D gene is unclear. The clonotype was recovered from a human patient who received an intestinal transplant, so some T cells may come from the graft donor. The CDR3 is CASSQFYEQYF. The nucleotide sequence reads TGTGCCAGCAGCCAGTTCTACGAGCAGTACTTC.